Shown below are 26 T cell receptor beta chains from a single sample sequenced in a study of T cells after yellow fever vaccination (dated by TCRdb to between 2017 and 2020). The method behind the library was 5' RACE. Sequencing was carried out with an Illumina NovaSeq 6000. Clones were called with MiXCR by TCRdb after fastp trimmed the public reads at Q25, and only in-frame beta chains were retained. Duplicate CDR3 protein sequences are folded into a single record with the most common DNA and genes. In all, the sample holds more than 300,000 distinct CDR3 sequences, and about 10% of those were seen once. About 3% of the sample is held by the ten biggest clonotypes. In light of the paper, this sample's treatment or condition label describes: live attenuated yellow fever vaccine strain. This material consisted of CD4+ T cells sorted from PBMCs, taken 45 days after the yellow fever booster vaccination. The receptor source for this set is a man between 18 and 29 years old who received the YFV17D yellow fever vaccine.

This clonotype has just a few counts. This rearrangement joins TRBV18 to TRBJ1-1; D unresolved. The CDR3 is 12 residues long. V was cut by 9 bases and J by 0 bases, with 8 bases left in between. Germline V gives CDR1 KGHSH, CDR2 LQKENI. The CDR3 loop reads CASKELNTEAFF. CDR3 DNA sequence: TGTGCCAGTAAGGAGCTGAACACTGAAGCTTTCTTT.

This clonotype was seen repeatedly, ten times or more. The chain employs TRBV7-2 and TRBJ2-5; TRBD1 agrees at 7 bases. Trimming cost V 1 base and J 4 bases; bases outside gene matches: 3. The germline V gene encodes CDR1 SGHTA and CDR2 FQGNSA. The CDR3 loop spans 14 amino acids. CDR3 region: CASSLDRGGETQYF. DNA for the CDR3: TGTGCCAGCAGCTTAGACAGGGGTGGAGAGACCCAGTACTTC.

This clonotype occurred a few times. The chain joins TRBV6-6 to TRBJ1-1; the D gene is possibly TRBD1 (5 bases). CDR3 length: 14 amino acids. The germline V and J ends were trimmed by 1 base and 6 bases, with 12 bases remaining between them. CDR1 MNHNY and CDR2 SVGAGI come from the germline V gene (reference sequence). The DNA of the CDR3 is TGTGCCAGCAGTTACTACCCGGGGGGTTCTGAAGCTTTCTTT. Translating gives CASSYYPGGSEAFF.

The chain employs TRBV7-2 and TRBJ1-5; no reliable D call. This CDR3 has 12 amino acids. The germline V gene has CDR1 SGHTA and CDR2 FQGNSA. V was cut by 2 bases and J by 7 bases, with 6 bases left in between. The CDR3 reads CASSLLQQPQHF. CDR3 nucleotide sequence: TGTGCCAGCAGCTTATTACAGCAGCCCCAGCATTTT.

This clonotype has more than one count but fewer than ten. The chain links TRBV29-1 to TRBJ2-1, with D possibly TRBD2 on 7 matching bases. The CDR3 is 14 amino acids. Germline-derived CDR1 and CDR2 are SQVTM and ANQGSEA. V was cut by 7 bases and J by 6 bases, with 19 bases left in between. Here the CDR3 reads CSAGGNGGPNEQFF. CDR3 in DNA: TGCAGCGCTGGGGGTAACGGGGGGCCCAATGAGCAGTTCTTC.

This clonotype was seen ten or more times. The CDR3 DNA reads TGCGCCAGCAGCACAACGACAGGGAACTATGGCTACACCTTC. Amino acid sequence: CASSTTTGNYGYTF. The V call is TRBV4-1, the J call TRBJ1-2, with 7 bases aligning to TRBD1. Germline loops: CDR1 MGHRA, CDR2 YSYEKL. Trimming cost V 5 bases and J 2 bases; bases outside gene matches: 5. This CDR3 spans 14 amino acids.

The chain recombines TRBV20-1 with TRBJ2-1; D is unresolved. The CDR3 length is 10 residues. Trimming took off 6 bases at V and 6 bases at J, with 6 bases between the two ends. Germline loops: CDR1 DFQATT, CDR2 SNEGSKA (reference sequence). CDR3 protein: CSARSNEQFF. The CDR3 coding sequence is TGCAGTGCCCGGTCCAATGAGCAGTTCTTC.

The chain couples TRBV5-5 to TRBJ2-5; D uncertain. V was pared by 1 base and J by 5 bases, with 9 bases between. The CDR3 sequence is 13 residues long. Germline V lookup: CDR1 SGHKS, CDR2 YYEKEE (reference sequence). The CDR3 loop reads CASSLIGPETQYF. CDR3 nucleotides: TGTGCCAGCAGCTTGATCGGGCCGGAGACCCAGTACTTC. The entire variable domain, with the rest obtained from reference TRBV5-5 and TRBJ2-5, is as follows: DAGVTQSPTHLIKTRGQQVTLRCSPISGHKSVSWYQQVLGQGPQFIFQYYEKEERGRGNFPDRFSARQFPNYSSELNVNALLLGDSALYLCASSLIGPETQYFGPGTRLLVL.

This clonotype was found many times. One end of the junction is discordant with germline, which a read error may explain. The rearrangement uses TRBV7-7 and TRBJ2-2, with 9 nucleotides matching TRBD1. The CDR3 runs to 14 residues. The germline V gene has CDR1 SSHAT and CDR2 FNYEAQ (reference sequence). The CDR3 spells CASSPDRGPGELFF. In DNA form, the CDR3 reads TGTGCTAGCAGCCCGGACAGGGGACCCGGGGAGCTGTTTTTT.

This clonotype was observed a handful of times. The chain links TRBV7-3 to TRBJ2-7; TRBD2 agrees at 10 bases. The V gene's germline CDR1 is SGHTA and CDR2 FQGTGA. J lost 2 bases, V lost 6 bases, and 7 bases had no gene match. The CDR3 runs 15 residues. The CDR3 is CASSTLAGAPYEQYF. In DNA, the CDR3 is TGTGCCAGCAGTACTCTAGCGGGGGCGCCCTACGAGCAGTACTTC.

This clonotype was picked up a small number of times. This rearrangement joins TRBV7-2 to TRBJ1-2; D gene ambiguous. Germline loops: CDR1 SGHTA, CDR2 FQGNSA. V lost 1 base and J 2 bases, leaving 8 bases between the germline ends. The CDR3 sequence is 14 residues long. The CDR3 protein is CASSLVLLNYGYTF. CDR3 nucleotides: TGTGCCAGCAGCTTAGTGCTCCTAAACTATGGCTACACCTTC.

The CDR3 DNA reads TGTGCCAGCAGTTCCGGGGACACTACCGAGCAGTACTTC. This codes for CASSSGDTTEQYF. The V gene is TRBV5-6, the J gene TRBJ2-7; TRBD1 might be the D (6 bases). CDR3 length: 13 residues. With 5 bases removed from V and 6 bases from J, the gap between germline ends came to 15 bases. The germline gives CDR1 SGHDT, CDR2 YYEEEE.

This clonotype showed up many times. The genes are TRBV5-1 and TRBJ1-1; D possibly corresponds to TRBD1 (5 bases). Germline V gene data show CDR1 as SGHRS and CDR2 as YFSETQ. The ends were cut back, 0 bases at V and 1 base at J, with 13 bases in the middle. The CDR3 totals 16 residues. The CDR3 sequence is CASSLGSGHWNTEAFF. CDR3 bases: TGCGCCAGCAGCTTGGGAAGCGGACACTGGAACACTGAAGCTTTCTTT.

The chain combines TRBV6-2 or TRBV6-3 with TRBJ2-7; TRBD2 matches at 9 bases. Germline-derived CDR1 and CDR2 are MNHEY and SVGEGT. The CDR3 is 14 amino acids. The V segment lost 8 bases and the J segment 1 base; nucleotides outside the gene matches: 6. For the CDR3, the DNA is TGTGCCAGCCAACCTAGCGGGGCGTCCTACGAGCAGTACGTC. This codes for CASQPSGASYEQYV.

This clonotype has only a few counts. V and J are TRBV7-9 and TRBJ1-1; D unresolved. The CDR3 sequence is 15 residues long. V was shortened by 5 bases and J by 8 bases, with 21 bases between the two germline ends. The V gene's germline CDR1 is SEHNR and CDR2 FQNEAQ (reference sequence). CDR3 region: CASSASTRTGLEAFF. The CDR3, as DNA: TGTGCCAGCAGCGCCTCGACGAGGACCGGGCTGGAAGCTTTCTTT. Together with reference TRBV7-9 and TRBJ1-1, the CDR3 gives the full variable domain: DTGVSQNPRHKITKRGQNVTFRCDPISEHNRLYWYRQTLGQGPEFLTYFQNEAQLEKSRLLSDRFSAERPKGSFSTLEIQRTEQGDSAMYLCASSASTRTGLEAFFGQGTRLTVV.

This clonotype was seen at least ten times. This CDR3 reads CSARTSGEQFF. In DNA, the CDR3 is TGCAGTGCGAGGACTAGCGGTGAGCAGTTCTTC. The V and J genes are TRBV20-1 and TRBJ2-1, with 10 bases lining up with TRBD2. The germline V gene has CDR1 DFQATT and CDR2 SNEGSKA (reference sequence). V shed 6 bases, J shed 9 bases, and the junction held 2 bases outside the gene matches. The CDR3 is 11 residues long.

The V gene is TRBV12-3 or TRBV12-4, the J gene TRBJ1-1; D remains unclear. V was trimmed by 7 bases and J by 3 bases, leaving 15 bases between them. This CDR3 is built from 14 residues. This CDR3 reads CASTLGGVHTEAFF. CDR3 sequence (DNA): TGTGCCAGCACCCTCGGCGGGGTGCACACTGAAGCTTTCTTT.

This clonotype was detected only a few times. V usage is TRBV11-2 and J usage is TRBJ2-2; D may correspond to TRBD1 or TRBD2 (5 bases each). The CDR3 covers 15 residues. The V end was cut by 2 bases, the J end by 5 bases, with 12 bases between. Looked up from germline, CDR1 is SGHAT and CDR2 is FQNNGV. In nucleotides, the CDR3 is TGTGCCAGCAGCTTATTCCGGGGACGGACCGGGGAGCTGTTTTTT. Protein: CASSLFRGRTGELFF. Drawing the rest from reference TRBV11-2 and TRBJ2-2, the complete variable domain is EAGVAQSPRYKIIEKRQSVAFWCNPISGHATLYWYQQILGQGPKLLIQFQNNGVVDDSQLPKDRFSAERLKGVDSTLKIQPAKLEDSAVYLCASSLFRGRTGELFFGEGSRLTVL.

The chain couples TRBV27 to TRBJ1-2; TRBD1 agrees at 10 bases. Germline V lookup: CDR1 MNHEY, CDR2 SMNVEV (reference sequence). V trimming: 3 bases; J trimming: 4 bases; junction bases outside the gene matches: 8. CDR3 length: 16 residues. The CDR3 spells CASSLTGGVLIYGYTF. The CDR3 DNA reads TGTGCCAGCAGTTTGACAGGGGGCGTTCTTATCTATGGCTACACCTTC.

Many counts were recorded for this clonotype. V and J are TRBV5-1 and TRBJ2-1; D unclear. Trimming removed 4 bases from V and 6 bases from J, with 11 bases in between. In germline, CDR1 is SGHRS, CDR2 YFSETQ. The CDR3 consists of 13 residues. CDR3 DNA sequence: TGCGCCAGCAGCCCCCGACCCCTCAATGAGCAGTTCTTC. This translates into CASSPRPLNEQFF.

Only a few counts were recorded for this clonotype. Here the CDR3 DNA reads TGTGCCACAGACCTCGGACAGGGGAGGAAGGAGACCCAGTACTTC. Residues: CATDLGQGRKETQYF. This sequence joins TRBV19 and TRBJ2-5; 9 nucleotides match TRBD1. Trimming took 10 bases from V and 5 from J; bases not matched to a gene: 14. Per the germline V gene, CDR1 is LNHDA and CDR2 is SQIVND (reference sequence). This CDR3 comprises 15 residues.

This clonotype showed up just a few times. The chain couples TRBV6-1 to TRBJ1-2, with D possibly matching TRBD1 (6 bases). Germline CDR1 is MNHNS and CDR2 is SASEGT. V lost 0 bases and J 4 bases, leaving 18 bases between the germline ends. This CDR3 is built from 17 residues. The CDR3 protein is CASSEALPVRTVYGYTF. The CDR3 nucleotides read TGTGCCAGCAGTGAAGCGCTTCCCGTTCGGACAGTCTATGGCTACACCTTC.

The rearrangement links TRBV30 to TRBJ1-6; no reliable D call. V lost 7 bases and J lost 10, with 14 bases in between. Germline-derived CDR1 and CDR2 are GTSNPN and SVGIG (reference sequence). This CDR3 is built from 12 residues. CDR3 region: CASEGVRSPLHF. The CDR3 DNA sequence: TGTGCCTCCGAGGGAGTCCGATCACCCCTCCACTTT. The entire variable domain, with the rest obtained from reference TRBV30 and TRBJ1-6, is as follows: SQTIHQWPATLVQPVGSPLSLECTVEGTSNPNLYWYRQAAGRGLQLLFYSVGIGQISSEVPQNLSASRPQDRQFILSSKKLLLSDSGFYLCASEGVRSPLHFGNGTRLTVT.

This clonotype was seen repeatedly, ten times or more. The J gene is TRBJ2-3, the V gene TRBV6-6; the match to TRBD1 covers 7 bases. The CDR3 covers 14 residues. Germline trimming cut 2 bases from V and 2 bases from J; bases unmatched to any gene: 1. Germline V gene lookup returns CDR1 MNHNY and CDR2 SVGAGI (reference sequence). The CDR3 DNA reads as TGTGCCAGCAGTTACGGGACAGCCACAGATACGCAGTATTTT. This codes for CASSYGTATDTQYF.

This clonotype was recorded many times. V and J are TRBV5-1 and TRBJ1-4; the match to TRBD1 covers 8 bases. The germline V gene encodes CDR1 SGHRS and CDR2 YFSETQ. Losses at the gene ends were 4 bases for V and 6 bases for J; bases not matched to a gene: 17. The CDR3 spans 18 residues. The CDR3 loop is CASSVVPPGQEQHEKLFF. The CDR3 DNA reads TGCGCCAGCAGCGTTGTTCCTCCGGGACAGGAGCAACATGAAAAACTGTTTTTT.

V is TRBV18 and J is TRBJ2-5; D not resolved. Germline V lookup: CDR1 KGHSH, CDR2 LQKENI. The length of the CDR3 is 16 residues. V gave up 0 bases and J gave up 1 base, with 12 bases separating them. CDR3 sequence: CASSPPASGRQETQYF. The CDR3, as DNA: TGTGCCAGCTCACCACCAGCGTCAGGCCGCCAAGAGACCCAGTACTTC.